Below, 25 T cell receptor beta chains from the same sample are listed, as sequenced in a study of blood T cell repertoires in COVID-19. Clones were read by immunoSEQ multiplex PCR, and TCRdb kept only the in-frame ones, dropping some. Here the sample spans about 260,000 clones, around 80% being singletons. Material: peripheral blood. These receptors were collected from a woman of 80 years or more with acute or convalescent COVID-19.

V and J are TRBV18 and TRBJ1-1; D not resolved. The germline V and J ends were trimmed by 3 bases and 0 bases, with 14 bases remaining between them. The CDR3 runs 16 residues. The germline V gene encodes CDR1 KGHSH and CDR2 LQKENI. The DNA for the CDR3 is TGTGCCAGCTCACCTGGTAGGAGCCCTATGAACACTGAAGCTTTCTTT. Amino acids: CASSPGRSPMNTEAFF.

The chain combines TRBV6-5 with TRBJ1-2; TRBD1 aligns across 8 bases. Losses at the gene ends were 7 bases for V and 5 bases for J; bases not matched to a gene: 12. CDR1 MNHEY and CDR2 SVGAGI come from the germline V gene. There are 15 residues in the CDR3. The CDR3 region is CASKPRGRGLYGYTF. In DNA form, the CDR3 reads TGTGCCAGCAAGCCCCGGGGCAGGGGGCTGTATGGCTACACCTTC.

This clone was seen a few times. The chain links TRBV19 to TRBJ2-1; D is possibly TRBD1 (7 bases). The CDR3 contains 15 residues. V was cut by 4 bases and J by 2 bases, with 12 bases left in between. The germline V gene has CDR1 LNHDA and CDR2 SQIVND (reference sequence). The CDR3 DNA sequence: TGTGCCAGTAGTAGGGGGGACAGTCCCTACAATGAGCAGTTCTTC. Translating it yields CASSRGDSPYNEQFF.

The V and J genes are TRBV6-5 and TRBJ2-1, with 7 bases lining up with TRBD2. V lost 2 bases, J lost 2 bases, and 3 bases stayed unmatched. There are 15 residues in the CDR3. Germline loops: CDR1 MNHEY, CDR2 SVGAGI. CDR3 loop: CASSYAAGAYNEQFF. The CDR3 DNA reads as TGTGCCAGCAGTTACGCGGCGGGGGCCTACAATGAGCAGTTCTTC.

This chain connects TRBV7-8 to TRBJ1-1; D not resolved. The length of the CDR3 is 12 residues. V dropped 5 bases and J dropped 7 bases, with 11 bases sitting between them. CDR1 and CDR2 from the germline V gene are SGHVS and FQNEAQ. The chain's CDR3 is CASSLVRGEAFF. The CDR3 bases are TGTGCCAGCAGCCTCGTTCGGGGTGAAGCTTTCTTT.

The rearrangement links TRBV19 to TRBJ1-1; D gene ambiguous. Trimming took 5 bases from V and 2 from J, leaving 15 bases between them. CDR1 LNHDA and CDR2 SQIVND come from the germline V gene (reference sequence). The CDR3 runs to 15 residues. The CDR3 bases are TGTGCCAGTAGTGGATCGGAGGTTATAAACACTGAAGCTTTCTTT. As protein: CASSGSEVINTEAFF.

In nucleotides, the CDR3 is TGTGCCAGCAGCTTTTATAGCAGCAATCAGCCCCAGCATTTT. This gives the protein CASSFYSSNQPQHF. The chain combines TRBV7-2 with TRBJ1-5, with D hard to call. CDR1 and CDR2 (germline): SGHTA, FQGNSA. The CDR3 has 14 residues. Trimming cost V 3 bases and J 1 base, with 7 bases left between them.

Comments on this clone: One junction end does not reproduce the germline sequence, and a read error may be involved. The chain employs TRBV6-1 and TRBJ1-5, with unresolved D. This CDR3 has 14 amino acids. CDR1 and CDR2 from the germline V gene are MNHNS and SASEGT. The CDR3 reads CASREERAQQPQHF. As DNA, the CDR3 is TGTGCCAGCAGGGAAGAGAGGGCCCAGCAGCCCCAGCATTTT.

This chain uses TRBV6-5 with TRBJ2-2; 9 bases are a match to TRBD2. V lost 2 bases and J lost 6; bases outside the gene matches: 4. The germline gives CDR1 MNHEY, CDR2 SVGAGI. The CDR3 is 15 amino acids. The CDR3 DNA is TGTGCCAGCAGTTACGATGGCGGGGGGGCCGGGGAGCTGTTTTTT. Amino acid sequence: CASSYDGGGAGELFF.

For the CDR3, the DNA is TGTGCCAGCAGTGAAGCTAGAGTGAATGGCTACACCTTC. Translating gives CASSEARVNGYTF. V and J are TRBV6-1 and TRBJ1-2; unclear D gene. In germline, CDR1 is MNHNS, CDR2 SASEGT. This CDR3 has 13 amino acids. V gave up 0 bases and J gave up 6 bases, with 8 bases separating them.

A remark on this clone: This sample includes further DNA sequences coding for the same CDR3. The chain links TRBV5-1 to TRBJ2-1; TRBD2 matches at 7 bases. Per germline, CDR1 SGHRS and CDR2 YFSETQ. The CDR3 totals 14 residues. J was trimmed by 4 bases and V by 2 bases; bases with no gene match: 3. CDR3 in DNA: TGCGCCAGCAGCTTCCAGGGAGGGTACAATGAGCAGTTCTTC. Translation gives CASSFQGGYNEQFF.

Here the CDR3 DNA reads TGTGCCAGTAGCCGGGGACAGGTCTTAGAAGCTTTCTTT. It encodes CASSRGQVLEAFF. The chain carries TRBV19 and TRBJ1-1, with 8 bases matching TRBD1. CDR3 length equals 13 residues. Trimming removed 6 bases from V and 8 bases from J; junction bases left unmatched: 8. CDR1 is LNHDA and CDR2 is SQIVND in the germline V gene (reference sequence).

For the CDR3, the DNA is TGTGCCAGCAGCCCCGGAGAAGGTTGGGAGGACACTGAAGCTTTCTTT. The encoded protein is CASSPGEGWEDTEAFF. The rearrangement joins TRBV3-1 (or the pseudogene TRBV3-2) to TRBJ1-1; D ambiguous. This CDR3 has 16 amino acids. Trimming left V 4 bases short and J 3 bases short, with 18 bases between. The germline V gene encodes CDR1 LGHDT and CDR2 YNNKEL (reference sequence).

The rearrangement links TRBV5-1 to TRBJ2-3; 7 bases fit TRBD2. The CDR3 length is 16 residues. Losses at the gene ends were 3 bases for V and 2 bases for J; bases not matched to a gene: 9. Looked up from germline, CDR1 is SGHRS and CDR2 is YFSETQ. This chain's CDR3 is CASSYSPGGLTDTQYF. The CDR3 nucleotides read TGCGCCAGCAGCTATAGTCCGGGGGGACTCACAGATACGCAGTATTTT.

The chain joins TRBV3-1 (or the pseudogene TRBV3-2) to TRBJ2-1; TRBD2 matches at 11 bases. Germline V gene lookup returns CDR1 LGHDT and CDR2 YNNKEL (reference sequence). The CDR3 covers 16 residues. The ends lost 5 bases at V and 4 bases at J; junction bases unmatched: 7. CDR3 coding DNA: TGTGCCAGCAGCAGGCCGGGACTAGCGGCATACAATGAGCAGTTCTTC. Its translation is CASSRPGLAAYNEQFF.

Here the CDR3 DNA reads TGTGCCACGTCCCGGGACAGGGAGGGTAGCGAAAAACTGTTTTTT. It is translated as CATSRDREGSEKLFF. The chain recombines TRBV25-1 with TRBJ1-4, with 9 bases aligning to TRBD1. This CDR3 comprises 15 residues. Per germline, CDR1 MGHDK and CDR2 SYGVNS. The trim removed 10 bases at V and 8 bases at J, leaving 14 bases unmatched.

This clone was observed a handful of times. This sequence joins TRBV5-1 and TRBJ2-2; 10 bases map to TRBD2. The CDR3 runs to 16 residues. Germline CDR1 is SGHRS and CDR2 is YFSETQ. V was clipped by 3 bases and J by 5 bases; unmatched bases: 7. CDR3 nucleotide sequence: TGCGCCAGCAGCTATTCTAGCGGGAGTGGGACCGGGGAGCTGTTTTTT. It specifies CASSYSSGSGTGELFF.

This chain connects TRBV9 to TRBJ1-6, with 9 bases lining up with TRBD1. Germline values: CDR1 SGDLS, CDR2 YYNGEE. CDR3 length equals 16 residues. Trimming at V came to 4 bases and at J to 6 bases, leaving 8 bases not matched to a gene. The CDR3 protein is CASSPQGARGNSPLHF. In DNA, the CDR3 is TGTGCCAGCAGCCCACAGGGGGCGCGGGGTAATTCACCCCTCCACTTT. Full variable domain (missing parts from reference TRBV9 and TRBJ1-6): DSGVTQTPKHLITATGQRVTLRCSPRSGDLSVYWYQQSLDQGLQFLIQYYNGEERAKGNILERFSAQQFPDLHSELNLSSLELGDSALYFCASSPQGARGNSPLHFGNGTRLTVT.

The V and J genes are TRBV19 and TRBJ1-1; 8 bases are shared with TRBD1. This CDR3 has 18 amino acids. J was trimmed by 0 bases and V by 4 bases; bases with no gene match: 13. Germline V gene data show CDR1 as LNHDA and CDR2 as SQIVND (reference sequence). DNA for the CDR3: TGTGCCAGTAGTAGGGTTGGGACAGGCAGTCCCATGAACACTGAAGCTTTCTTT. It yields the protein CASSRVGTGSPMNTEAFF.

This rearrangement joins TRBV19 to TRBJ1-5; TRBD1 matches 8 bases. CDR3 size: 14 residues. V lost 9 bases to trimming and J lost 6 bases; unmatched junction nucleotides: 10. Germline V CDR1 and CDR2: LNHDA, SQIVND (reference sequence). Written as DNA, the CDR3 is TGTGCCAGGATAACAGGGGGTCTTTGTCAGCCCCAGCATTTT. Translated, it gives CARITGGLCQPQHF. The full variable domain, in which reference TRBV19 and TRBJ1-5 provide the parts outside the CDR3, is DGGITQSPKYLFRKEGQNVTLSCEQNLNHDAMYWYRQDPGQGLRLIYYSQIVNDFQKGDIAEGYSVSREKKESFPLTVTSAQKNPTAFYLCARITGGLCQPQHFGDGTRLSIL.

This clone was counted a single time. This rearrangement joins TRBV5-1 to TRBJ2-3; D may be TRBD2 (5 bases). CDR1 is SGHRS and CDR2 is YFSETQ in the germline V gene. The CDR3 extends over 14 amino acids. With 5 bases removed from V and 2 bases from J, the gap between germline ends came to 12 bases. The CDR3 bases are TGCGCCAGCAGTATCTGGGAGCTCACAGATACGCAGTATTTT. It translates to CASSIWELTDTQYF. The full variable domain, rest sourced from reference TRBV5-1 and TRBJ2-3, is KAGVTQTPRYLIKTRGQQVTLSCSPISGHRSVSWYQQTPGQGLQFLFEYFSETQRNKGNFPGRFSGRQFSNSRSEMNVSTLELGDSALYLCASSIWELTDTQYFGPGTRLTVL.

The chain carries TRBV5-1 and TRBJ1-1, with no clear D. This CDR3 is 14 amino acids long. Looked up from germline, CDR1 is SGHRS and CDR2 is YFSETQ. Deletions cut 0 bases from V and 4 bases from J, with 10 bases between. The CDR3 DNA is TGCGCCAGCAGCTTGGACGTCGCGGGCACTGAAGCTTTCTTT. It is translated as CASSLDVAGTEAFF. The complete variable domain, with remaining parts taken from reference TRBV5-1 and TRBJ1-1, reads KAGVTQTPRYLIKTRGQQVTLSCSPISGHRSVSWYQQTPGQGLQFLFEYFSETQRNKGNFPGRFSGRQFSNSRSEMNVSTLELGDSALYLCASSLDVAGTEAFFGQGTRLTVV.

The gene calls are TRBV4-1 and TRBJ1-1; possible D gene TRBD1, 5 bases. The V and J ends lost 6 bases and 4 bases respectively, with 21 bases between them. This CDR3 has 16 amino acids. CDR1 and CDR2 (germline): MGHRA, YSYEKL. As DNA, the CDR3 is TGCGCCAGCAGACATCCCGTGCGGGGCCGTGGCACTGAAGCTTTCTTT. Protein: CASRHPVRGRGTEAFF.

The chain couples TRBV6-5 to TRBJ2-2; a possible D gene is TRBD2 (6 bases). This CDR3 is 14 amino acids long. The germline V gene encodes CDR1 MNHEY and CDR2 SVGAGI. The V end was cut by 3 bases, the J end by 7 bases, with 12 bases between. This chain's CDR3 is CASSYLLASGELFF. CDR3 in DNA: TGTGCCAGCAGTTATCTACTAGCTAGCGGGGAGCTGTTTTTT.

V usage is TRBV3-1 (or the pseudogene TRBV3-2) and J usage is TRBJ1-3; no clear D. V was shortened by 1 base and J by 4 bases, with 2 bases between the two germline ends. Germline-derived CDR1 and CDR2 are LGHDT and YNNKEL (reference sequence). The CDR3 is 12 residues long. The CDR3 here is CASSQVGNTIYF. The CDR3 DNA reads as TGTGCCAGCAGCCAAGTAGGAAACACCATATATTTT.